A selection of T cell receptor beta chains follows, all from one sample in a study of regulatory T cells in long-lasting Graves disease. TCRdb reprocessed the multiplex PCR reads via MiXCR and lists one record per CDR3 protein. Among 300,000 or so distinct CDR3 sequences listed, 15% to 20% were seen once. The sample in question was peripheral blood mononuclear cells (PBMCs), obtained when the disease was refractory, from a patient treated with antithyroid drugs. These receptors came from a female donor with Graves disease. The CDR3 runs from the conserved cysteine through the conserved F or W. Fields, in order: CDR3 DNA, CDR3 protein, V gene, J gene, clone size, D gene. A D gene is named only where the DNA matches it firmly. The listing skips clone size in some rows; elsewhere it reads once, few, many or a size class.

CDR3 DNA: TGTGCCAGCAGCTACGGGACTCCGCCAGATACGCAGTATTTT
CDR3 protein: CASSYGTPPDTQYF
V gene: TRBV11-3
J gene: TRBJ2-3
clone size: NA
D gene: NA

CDR3 DNA: TGTGCCAGTAAGCCCTCGGACAGGGTAGGCACCGGGGAGCTGTTTTTT
CDR3 protein: CASKPSDRVGTGELFF
V gene: TRBV19
J gene: TRBJ2-2
clone size: NA
D gene: TRBD1

CDR3 DNA: TGCAGTGCTAGAGATCGCCAGGGGCTCTACGAGCAGTACTTC
CDR3 protein: CSARDRQGLYEQYF
V gene: TRBV20-1
J gene: TRBJ2-7
clone size: few
D gene: NA

CDR3 DNA: TGTGCCAGCAGAGTAACAGGGTTCGGCCCCTACGAGCAGTACTTC
CDR3 protein: CASRVTGFGPYEQYF
V gene: TRBV2
J gene: TRBJ2-7
clone size: many
D gene: NA

CDR3 DNA: TGTGCCAGCTCGGGGACGTCGTCTCAAGAGACCCAGTACTTC
CDR3 protein: CASSGTSSQETQYF
V gene: TRBV18
J gene: TRBJ2-5
clone size: many
D gene: NA

CDR3 DNA: TGTGCCAGTAGCGACGGACAGTTCGGATTAGCTTTCTTT
CDR3 protein: CASSDGQFGLAFF
V gene: TRBV19
J gene: TRBJ1-1
clone size: few
D gene: NA

CDR3 DNA: TGCAGTGCCAAGGGGACTTCCTACTCTGGGGCCAACGTCCTGACTTTC
CDR3 protein: CSAKGTSYSGANVLTF
V gene: TRBV20-1
J gene: TRBJ2-6
clone size: NA
D gene: NA

CDR3 DNA: TGTGCCAGCTCACCTCCGGGACGCTCGTATAATTCACCCCTCCACTTT
CDR3 protein: CASSPPGRSYNSPLHF
V gene: TRBV18
J gene: TRBJ1-6
clone size: few
D gene: NA

CDR3 DNA: TGTGCCAGCAGCGACAATAGGGGCTCCTACGAGCAGTACTTC
CDR3 protein: CASSDNRGSYEQYF
V gene: TRBV13
J gene: TRBJ2-7
clone size: few
D gene: NA

CDR3 DNA: TGTGCCAGCAGTCCCAGGGGCCACGACACCCAAACTCAAGCTTTCTTT
CDR3 protein: CASSPRGHDTQTQAFF
V gene: TRBV27
J gene: TRBJ1-1
clone size: few
D gene: NA

CDR3 DNA: TGCGCCAGCAGCCGCGGGCGGGTCGAAAGATGGATTGGGTCACAAGAGACCCAGTACTTC
CDR3 protein: CASSRGRVERWIGSQETQYF
V gene: TRBV5-1
J gene: TRBJ2-5
clone size: NA
D gene: NA

CDR3 DNA: TGTGCCGGCGGATACCGGGGGGCCAGGGTAGGCACTGAAGCTTTCTTT
CDR3 protein: CAGGYRGARVGTEAFF
V gene: TRBV27
J gene: TRBJ1-1
clone size: NA
D gene: NA

CDR3 DNA: TGCAGTGCTATACCAGGAGGACAGAGCTCCTACGAGCAGTACTTC
CDR3 protein: CSAIPGGQSSYEQYF
V gene: TRBV20-1
J gene: TRBJ2-7
clone size: NA
D gene: NA

CDR3 DNA: TGCGCCAGCAGCTCAAACACCGGAGCGGGGGAGACCCAGTACTTC
CDR3 protein: CASSSNTGAGETQYF
V gene: TRBV5-1
J gene: TRBJ2-5
clone size: NA
D gene: TRBD2

CDR3 DNA: TGTGCCAGCAGCCGCACGCTTGACACCCAGTACTTC
CDR3 protein: CASSRTLDTQYF
V gene: TRBV3-1
J gene: TRBJ2-7
clone size: few
D gene: NA